A single sample gave rise to the 11 T cell receptor beta chains below, sequenced in a study of CXCR3-negative and CXCR3-positive naive CD8 T cells (dated by TCRdb to about 2019). The sample was run on a NextSeq 550. The Human TCR Profiling Kit (MiLaboratory) was used to prepare UMI-labeled 5' RACE TRB cDNA libraries. Based on TCRdb reprocessing of the reads, there is one entry per CDR3 protein sequence, and DNA is missing. For this sample, the table gives just under 45,000 distinct CDR3 sequences. The leading ten clones occupy approximately 14% of the sample. Sample: memory CD8+ T cells from blood. The cell subset or site label corresponds to: conventional CD8+ memory T cells (TMEM), sorted as controls. All receptors derive from a human donor in good health. Some clones in this sample may be carry-over from other donors' samples.

The V and J genes are TRBV14 and TRBJ2-7; the TRBD2 assignment by TCRdb is unverifiable without DNA. Germline lookup yields CDR1 SGHDN and CDR2 FVKESK. This CDR3 contains 13 residues. CDR3 amino acids: CASSPGLTYEQYF.

The chain recombines TRBV25-1 with TRBJ1-1. The CDR3 loop spans 18 amino acids. The V gene's germline CDR1 is MGHDK and CDR2 SYGVNS. The CDR3 loop reads CASRGQPASPSMSTEAFF.

The chain couples TRBV3-1 to TRBJ2-3; the TCRdb call, TRBD2, lacks DNA for checking. The CDR3 contains 17 residues. The germline V gene has CDR1 LGHDT and CDR2 YNNKEL (reference sequence). The CDR3 sequence is CASSQTLSGGGTDTQYF.

This sequence joins TRBV4-1 and TRBJ1-6; the TCRdb D gene call, TRBD1, has no DNA to confirm it. The CDR3 totals 14 residues. The V gene's germline CDR1 is MGHRA and CDR2 YSYEKL. The CDR3 sequence is CASSLRDTNSPLHF.

J is TRBJ2-3 and V is TRBV27. The germline gives CDR1 MNHEY, CDR2 SMNVEV (reference sequence). This CDR3 comprises 14 residues. CDR3 sequence: CASSLGRRTDTQYF.

V and J are TRBV6-4 and TRBJ2-6. The CDR3 consists of 15 residues. In germline, CDR1 is MRHNA, CDR2 SNTAGT. CDR3 in amino acids: CASSQTNSGANVLTF.

This chain joins TRBV6-6 and TRBJ2-7; TCRdb picks TRBD1, but there is no DNA to check that call. The CDR3 covers 14 residues. From germline, CDR1 is MNHNY and CDR2 SVGAGI (reference sequence). The CDR3 sequence: CASSYSVGGYEQYF.

The chain is built from TRBV29-1 and TRBJ2-7; TCRdb proposes TRBD2, but this gene call is untestable without DNA. The CDR3 loop spans 13 amino acids. Germline loops: CDR1 SQVTM, CDR2 ANQGSEA. CDR3 sequence reads: CSGIVGTSYEQYF.

The chain couples TRBV29-1 to TRBJ2-7; TCRdb reports TRBD1, a call that lacks DNA to check it against. In germline, CDR1 is SQVTM, CDR2 ANQGSEA. The CDR3 has 13 residues. CDR3 sequence reads: CSYLGTGGYEQYF.

The rearrangement joins TRBV14 to TRBJ2-3; there is no DNA to check the TCRdb D call of TRBD1. The CDR3 consists of 15 residues. Germline V gives CDR1 SGHDN, CDR2 FVKESK. The CDR3 loop reads CASSDGTASTDTQYF.

The chain is built from TRBV28 and TRBJ2-2; TCRdb lists TRBD1, though no DNA is available to test this call. The CDR3 sequence is 16 residues long. Germline CDR1 and CDR2: MDHEN and SYDVKM. The CDR3 sequence is CASSPLSGLGTGELFF. Variable domain in full (rest from reference TRBV28 and TRBJ2-2): DVKVTQSSRYLVKRTGEKVFLECVQDMDHENMFWYRQDPGLGLRLIYFSYDVKMKEKGDIPEGYSVSREKKERFSLILESASTNQTSMYLCASSPLSGLGTGELFFGEGSRLTVL.